This TCR beta chain originates from a study of T cell responses to AZD1222 COVID-19 vaccine listed by TCRdb under 2021. At the level of the whole study: AZD1222 recipients with second doses at about 4 weeks or about 12 weeks were pooled, because spike-specific TCR depth and breadth did not differ between schedules. A total of 233 trial participants underwent TCR sequencing, of whom 200 to 220 received two doses of AZD1222 and 26 received two doses of the MenACWY control vaccine. Trial participants were enrolled into age subgroups of 18-55, 56-69 and 70-plus years, which contained around 150, 29 and 61 TCR-sequenced participants, respectively.

What the time point label conveys for this sample: baseline before first vaccination. Vaccinee samples came from UK trials COV001 and COV002, including a single-blind randomized controlled phase 2/3 trial of AZD1222 (ChAdOx1 nCoV-19) in healthy adults. For TCRbeta chain sequencing, PBMC samples from trial participants were taken at day 0 and at day 28 after the second dose. Of note for this clone: Its antigen is unknown. Base qualities are missing; no much larger clone stands one base away.

The investigation overall reported the following: Participants were mostly white British and included more females than males, and it was suggested by the authors that clonal diversity may have been underestimated. In the small 56-69-year group, the increase in depth fell short of significance, most likely because of low power. Because no day 14 peak-response samples were available, the repertoires could be characterized only after the peak T cell response. After two AZD1222 doses, both the breadth and the depth of spike-specific TCRs were significantly higher than at day 0 and than in MenACWY recipients. Conclusions about previously exposed vaccinees are limited, since just five to seven AZD1222 recipients were seropositive for SARS-CoV-2 at baseline. CD4 TCRs associated with the vaccine covered the entire spike protein, and the dominant responses were in regions 160-218 and 743-854. Epitopes outside the regions mutated in the B.1.351 and B.1.1.7 variants were reportedly recognized by nearly half of the unique spike-specific TCRs.

Taken from cysteine to phenylalanine, the CDR3 has 16 residues. Only the CDR3 DNA stays, 48 bases, in frame from base 1. Trimming accounts for 5 bases at V and 5 bases at J, while the number of junction bases matched to no gene is 12. Via the germline V gene, CDR1 is SGHNT and CDR2 YENEEA. The CDR3 regions of human TCRbeta chains were analyzed by immunosequencing. Per the authors' processing: Repertoire TCRs were checked for matches against a reference library of SARS-CoV-2-specific TCRs that had been generated using the MIRA antigen-specificity platform. Breadth was defined as the fraction of unique TCRs that were SARS-CoV-2-associated, and depth was defined as the fraction of total T cells that were SARS-CoV-2-associated. Using the MIRA data, every spike-specific TCR was mapped to the spike region that the TCR reacted to and assigned to either a CD4 or a CD8 class. Log10-transformed breadth and depth values were compared by one-way ANOVA with Sidak's multiple comparisons tests. TCRdb holds this immuneACCESS table with in-frame rearrangements only. Some clones are missing; in checked studies, unresolved V genes explain under half, and the rest has no known cause. V and J calls and clone size are those listed in that table; D and trimming were worked out from the DNA. Recorded for this sample are about 140,000 clones; 90% of them occurred a single time. The top ten hold about 3.5% of the sample.

Sequences were derived from peripheral blood, sampled on day 0 of AZD1222 vaccination. This receptor was obtained from an adult in good health. The sequence joins TRBV11-3 to TRBJ1-5, with 7 bases matching TRBD1. The encoded CDR3 is CASSRGTAGTDQPQHF. The nucleotide sequence is TGTGCCAGCAGCCGTGGGACAGCTGGAACGGATCAGCCCCAGCATTTT.